This TCR beta chain was identified during a study of blood T cell repertoires in COVID-19. Study overall: Specimens from acute and convalescent COVID-19 originated in the United States, Italy and Spain. Nucleic acid was either cDNA or gDNA, and it came from T cells, B-cell-depleted T cells, or PBMCs.

Authors' analysis steps: Estimation of nucleated cell counts was performed using reference gene primer amplification. Sequencing used immunoSEQ multiplex PCR; TCRdb keeps in-frame clones, though not all of them. The V and J calls and clone size come from that table; D and trimming were worked out from the DNA. The sample contains about 120,000 clones, around 86% of which appear only once. The CDR3 sequence is 17 residues long. From germline, CDR1 is SGHRS and CDR2 YFSETQ. V shed 2 bases, J shed 8 bases, and the junction held 15 bases outside the gene matches. V is TRBV5-1 and J is TRBJ2-2; 7 bases match TRBD2. Sequencing was done on a sample of peripheral blood. This TCR derives from a man aged 60 to 69 with acute or convalescent COVID-19. CDR3 DNA: TGCGCCAGCAGCTTCACTGGGCCCGGGGGGTCAGCGGGGGAGCTGTTTTTT. Translating it yields CASSFTGPGGSAGELFF.